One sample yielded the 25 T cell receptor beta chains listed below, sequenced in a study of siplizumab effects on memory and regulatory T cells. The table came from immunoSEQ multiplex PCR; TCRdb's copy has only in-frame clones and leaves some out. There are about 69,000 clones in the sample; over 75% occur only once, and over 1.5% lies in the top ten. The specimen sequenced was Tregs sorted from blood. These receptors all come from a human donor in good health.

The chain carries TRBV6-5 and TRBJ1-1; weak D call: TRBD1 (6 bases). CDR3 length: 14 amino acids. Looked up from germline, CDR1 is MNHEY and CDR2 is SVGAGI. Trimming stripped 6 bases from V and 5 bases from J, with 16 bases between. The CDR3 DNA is TGTGCCAGCAGCCGTGCAGGGGAGGTGACTGAAGCTTTCTTT. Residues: CASSRAGEVTEAFF.

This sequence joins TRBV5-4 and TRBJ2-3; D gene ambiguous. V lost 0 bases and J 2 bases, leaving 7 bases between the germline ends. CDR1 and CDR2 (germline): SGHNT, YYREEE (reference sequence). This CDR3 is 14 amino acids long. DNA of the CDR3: TGTGCCAGCAGCTTGGGCAGACTCACAGATACGCAGTATTTT. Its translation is CASSLGRLTDTQYF.

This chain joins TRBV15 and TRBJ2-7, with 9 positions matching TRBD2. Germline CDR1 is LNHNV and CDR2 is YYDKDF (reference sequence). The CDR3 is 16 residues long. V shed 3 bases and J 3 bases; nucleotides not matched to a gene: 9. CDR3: CATSRGGLAGHYEQYF. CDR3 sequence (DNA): TGTGCCACCAGCAGGGGAGGGCTAGCGGGACACTACGAGCAGTACTTC.

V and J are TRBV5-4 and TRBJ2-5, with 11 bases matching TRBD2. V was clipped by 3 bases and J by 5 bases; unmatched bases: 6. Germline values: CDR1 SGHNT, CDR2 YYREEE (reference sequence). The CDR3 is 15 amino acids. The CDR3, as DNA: TGTGCCAGCAGCTACATAGCGGGAGGGCCTGAGACCCAGTACTTC. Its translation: CASSYIAGGPETQYF.

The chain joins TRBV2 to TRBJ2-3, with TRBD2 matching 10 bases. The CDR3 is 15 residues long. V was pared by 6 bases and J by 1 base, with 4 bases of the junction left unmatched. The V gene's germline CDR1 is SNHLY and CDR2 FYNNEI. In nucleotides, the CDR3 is TGTGCCAGCAGCTCCGGGACTAGCGGCACAGATACGCAGTATTTT. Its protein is CASSSGTSGTDTQYF.

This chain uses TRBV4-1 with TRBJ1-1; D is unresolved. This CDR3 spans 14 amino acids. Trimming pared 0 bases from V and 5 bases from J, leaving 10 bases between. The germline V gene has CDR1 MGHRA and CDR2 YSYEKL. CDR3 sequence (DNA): TGCGCCAGCAGCCAAGAACCCCGAGGGACTGAAGCTTTCTTT. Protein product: CASSQEPRGTEAFF.

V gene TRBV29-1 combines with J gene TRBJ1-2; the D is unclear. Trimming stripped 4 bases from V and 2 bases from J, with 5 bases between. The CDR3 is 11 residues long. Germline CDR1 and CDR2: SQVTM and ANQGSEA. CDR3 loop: CSVAENYGYTF. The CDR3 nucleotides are TGCAGCGTTGCCGAGAACTATGGCTACACCTTC.

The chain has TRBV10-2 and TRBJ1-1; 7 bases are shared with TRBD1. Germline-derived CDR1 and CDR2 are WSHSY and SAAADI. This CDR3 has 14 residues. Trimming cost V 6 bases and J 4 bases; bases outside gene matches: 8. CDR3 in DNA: TGCGCCAGCAGGGCAGGGGGAGGGAGCACTGAAGCTTTCTTT. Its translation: CASRAGGGSTEAFF.

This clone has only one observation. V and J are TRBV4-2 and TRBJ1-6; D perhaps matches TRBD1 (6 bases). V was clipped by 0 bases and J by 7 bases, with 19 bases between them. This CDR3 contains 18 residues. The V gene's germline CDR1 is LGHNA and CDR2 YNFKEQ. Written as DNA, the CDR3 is TGTGCCAGCAGCCAAGAGGGCCACAGGGCAGTGAGGAATTCACCCCTCCACTTT. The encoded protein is CASSQEGHRAVRNSPLHF.

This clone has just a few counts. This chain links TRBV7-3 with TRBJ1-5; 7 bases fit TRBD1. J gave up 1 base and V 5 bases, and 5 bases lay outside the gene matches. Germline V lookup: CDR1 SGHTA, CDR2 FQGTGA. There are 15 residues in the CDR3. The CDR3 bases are TGTGCCAGCAGCCTCGAGACAGGGAGCAATCAGCCCCAGCATTTT. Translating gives CASSLETGSNQPQHF. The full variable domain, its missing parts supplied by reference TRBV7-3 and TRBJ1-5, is GAGVSQTPSNKVTEKGKYVELRCDPISGHTALYWYRQSLGQGPEFLIYFQGTGAADDSGLPNDRFFAVRPEGSVSTLKIQRTERGDSAVYLCASSLETGSNQPQHFGDGTRLSIL.

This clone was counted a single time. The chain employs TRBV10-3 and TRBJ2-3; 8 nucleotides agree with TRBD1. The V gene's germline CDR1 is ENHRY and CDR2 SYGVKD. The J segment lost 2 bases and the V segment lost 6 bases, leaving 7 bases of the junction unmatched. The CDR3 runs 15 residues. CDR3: CAISPGQVTTDTQYF. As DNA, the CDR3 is TGTGCCATCAGCCCGGGACAGGTCACCACAGATACGCAGTATTTT.

The DNA for the CDR3 is TGTGCCAGCAGCGCCCAACAGGGGGCAACTAATGAAAAACTGTTTTTT. Its protein product is CASSAQQGATNEKLFF. The chain carries TRBV27 and TRBJ1-4, with 8 bases matching TRBD1. This CDR3 has 16 amino acids. Germline CDR1 and CDR2: MNHEY and SMNVEV (reference sequence). The J segment lost 0 bases and the V segment lost 6 bases, leaving 6 bases of the junction unmatched. Full variable domain (missing parts from reference TRBV27 and TRBJ1-4): EAQVTQNPRYLITVTGKKLTVTCSQNMNHEYMSWYRQDPGLGLRQIYYSMNVEVTDKGDVPEGYKVSRKEKRNFPLILESPSPNQTSLYFCASSAQQGATNEKLFFGSGTQLSVL.

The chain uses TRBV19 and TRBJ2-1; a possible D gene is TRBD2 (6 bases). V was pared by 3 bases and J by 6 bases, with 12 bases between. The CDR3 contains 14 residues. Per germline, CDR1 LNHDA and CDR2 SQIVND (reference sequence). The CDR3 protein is CASSIGLASNEQFF. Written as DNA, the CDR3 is TGTGCCAGTAGTATCGGCCTAGCGAGCAATGAGCAGTTCTTC.

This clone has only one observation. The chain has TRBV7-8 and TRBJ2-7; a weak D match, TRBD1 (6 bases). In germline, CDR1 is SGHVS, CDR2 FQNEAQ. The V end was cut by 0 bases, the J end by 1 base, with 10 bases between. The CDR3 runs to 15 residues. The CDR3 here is CASSLAPTGSYEQYF. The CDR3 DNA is TGTGCCAGCAGCTTAGCCCCGACAGGTTCCTACGAGCAGTACTTC.

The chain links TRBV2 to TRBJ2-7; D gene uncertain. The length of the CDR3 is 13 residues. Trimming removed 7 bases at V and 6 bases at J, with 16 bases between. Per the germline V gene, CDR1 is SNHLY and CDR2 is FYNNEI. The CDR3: CASNPIGDGEQYF. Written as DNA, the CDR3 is TGTGCCAGCAATCCAATCGGCGATGGCGAGCAGTACTTC.

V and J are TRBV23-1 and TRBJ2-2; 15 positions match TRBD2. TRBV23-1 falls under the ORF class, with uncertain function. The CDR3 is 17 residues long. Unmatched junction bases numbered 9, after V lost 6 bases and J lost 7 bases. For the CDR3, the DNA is TGCGCCAGCAGGCGGACTAGCGGGAGGGCGGTAATCGGGGAGCTGTTTTTT. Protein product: CASRRTSGRAVIGELFF.

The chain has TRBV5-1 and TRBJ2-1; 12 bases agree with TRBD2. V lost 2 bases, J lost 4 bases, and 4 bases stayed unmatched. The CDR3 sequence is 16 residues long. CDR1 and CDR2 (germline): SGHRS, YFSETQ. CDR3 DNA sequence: TGCGCCAGCAGCTTTTCCGGGACTAGCGGGTACAATGAGCAGTTCTTC. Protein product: CASSFSGTSGYNEQFF.

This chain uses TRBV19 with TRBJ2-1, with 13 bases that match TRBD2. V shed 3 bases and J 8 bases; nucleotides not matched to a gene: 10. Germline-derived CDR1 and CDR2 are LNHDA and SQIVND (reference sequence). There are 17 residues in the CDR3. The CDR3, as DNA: TGTGCCAGTAGTATTGGACTAGCGGGAGTTTTGGCGGATGAGCAGTTCTTC. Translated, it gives CASSIGLAGVLADEQFF.

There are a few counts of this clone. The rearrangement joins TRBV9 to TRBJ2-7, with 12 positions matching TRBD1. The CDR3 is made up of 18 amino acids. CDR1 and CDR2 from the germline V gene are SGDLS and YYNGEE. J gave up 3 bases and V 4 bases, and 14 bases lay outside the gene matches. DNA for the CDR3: TGTGCCAGCAGCCGGGGACAGGGGGCGCCTAGGGGAGGCTACGAGCAGTACTTC. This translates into CASSRGQGAPRGGYEQYF.

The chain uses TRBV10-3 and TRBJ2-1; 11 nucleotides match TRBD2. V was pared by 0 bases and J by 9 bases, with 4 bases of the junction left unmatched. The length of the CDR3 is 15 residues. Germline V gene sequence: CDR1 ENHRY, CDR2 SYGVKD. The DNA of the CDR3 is TGTGCCATCAGTGAGTCTGCTAGCGGGAGGCGTGAGCAGTTCTTC. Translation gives CAISESASGRREQFF.

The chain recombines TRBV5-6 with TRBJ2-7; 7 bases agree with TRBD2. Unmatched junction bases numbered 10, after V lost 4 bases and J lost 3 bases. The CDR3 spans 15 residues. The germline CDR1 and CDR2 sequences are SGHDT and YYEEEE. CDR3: CASSPDPGRGYEQYF. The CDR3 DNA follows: TGTGCCAGCAGCCCGGACCCGGGGAGGGGCTACGAGCAGTACTTC. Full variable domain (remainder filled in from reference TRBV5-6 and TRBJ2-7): DAGVTQSPTHLIKTRGQQVTLRCSPKSGHDTVSWYQQALGQGPQFIFQYYEEEERQRGNFPDRFSGHQFPNYSSELNVNALLLGDSALYLCASSPDPGRGYEQYFGPGTRLTVT.

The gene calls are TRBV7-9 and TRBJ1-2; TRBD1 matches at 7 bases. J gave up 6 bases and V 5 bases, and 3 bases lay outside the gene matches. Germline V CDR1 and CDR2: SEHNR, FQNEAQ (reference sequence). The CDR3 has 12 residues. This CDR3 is CASSPRGDGYTF. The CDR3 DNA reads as TGTGCCAGCAGCCCCAGGGGGGATGGCTACACCTTC.

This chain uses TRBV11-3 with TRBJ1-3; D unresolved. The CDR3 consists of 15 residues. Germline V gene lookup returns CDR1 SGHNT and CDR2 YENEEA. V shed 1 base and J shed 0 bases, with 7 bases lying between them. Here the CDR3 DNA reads TGTGCCAGCAGCTTAGTACAGTCCTCTGGAAACACCATATATTTT. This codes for CASSLVQSSGNTIYF.

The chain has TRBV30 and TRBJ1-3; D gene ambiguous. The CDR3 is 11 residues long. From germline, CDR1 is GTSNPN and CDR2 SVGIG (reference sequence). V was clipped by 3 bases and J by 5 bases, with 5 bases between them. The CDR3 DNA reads TGTGCCTGGAGCCTTCGAAACACCATATATTTT. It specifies CAWSLRNTIYF.

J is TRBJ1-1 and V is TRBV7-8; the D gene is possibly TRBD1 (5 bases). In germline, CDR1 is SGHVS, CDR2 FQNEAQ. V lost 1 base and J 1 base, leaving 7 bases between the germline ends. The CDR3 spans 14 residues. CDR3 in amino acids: CASSLGTSNTEAFF. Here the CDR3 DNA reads TGTGCCAGCAGCTTAGGGACATCGAACACTGAAGCTTTCTTT.